Described below is a single T cell receptor beta chain sequence and its context. Antigen unknown. The germline V gene encodes CDR1 LNHNV and CDR2 YYDKDF (reference sequence). CDR3 length: 15 residues. This record comes from a study of CXCR3-negative and CXCR3-positive naive CD8 T cells. Overall study results and limits: Naive CXCR3-negative cells resembled naive CXCR3-positive cells in TRBV-TRBJ usage; memory cells differed. Memory CD8+ T cell repertoires were far less diverse than both naive subsets. It was found that naive subsets had comparable surface CD5, and TCR strength was inferred from TRB CDR3 properties.

Triplicate 300,000-cell sorts were made of each CD8+ T cell subset. 5' RACE that incorporated UMI labels was used to prepare the TRB cDNA libraries. Each CDR3 protein gets one entry in TCRdb, which reprocessed the 5' RACE reads and gives no DNA. Its listing shows some 130,000 distinct CDR3 sequences. This TCR derives from a human donor in good health. Some clones in this sample may be carry-over from other donors' samples. The sample comprised naive CXCR3- CD8+ T cells from blood. Subset here: CD45RO-CCR7+CD27+CD95- naive CD8+ T cells lacking CXCR3 (TNR3-). This chain joins TRBV15 and TRBJ2-5. CDR3 amino acids: CATSRDQHAGETQYF.